A single TCR beta chain is shown here with its context. The antigen it recognizes is unknown. No quality values exist for individual bases; no much larger clone is one base distant. The data were obtained in a study of OX40 agonist ivuxolimab in advanced cancers. At the level of the whole study: Ivuxolimab was an agonistic, fully human IgG2 monoclonal antibody directed against OX40 (CD134), a costimulatory receptor. Intravenous ivuxolimab was administered to patients every 2 weeks at six dose levels: 0.01, 0.1, 0.3, 1.5, 3 and 10 mg/kg. Among the roughly 50 dose-escalation patients, about 20 had hepatocellular carcinoma, around 15 melanoma, 9 renal cell carcinoma and 9 head and neck cancer. In the dose-escalation cohort, 65% to 85% of patients were male, and the mean age was 60 years with a range of roughly 20 to 79. Patients were allowed to have had prior anti-PD-1, anti-PD-L1 or anti-CTLA-4 therapy, and approximately 40% of the dose-escalation patients had been treated with checkpoint inhibitors. Partial responses occurred in three dose-escalation patients, of whom one had hepatocellular carcinoma and two had cutaneous melanoma. The point of sequencing TCRbeta in the periphery was to test whether ivuxolimab changed TCR sequence diversity and drove clonal T-cell expansion. The paper describes the monotherapy dose-escalation part (N of about 52 patients) of the phase I trial of ivuxolimab. Overall study results and their limits: In the 0.1-3.0 mg/kg groups, partial responders had among the lowest normalized peripheral clonal expansion, particularly in CD8+ T cells. After ivuxolimab, CD8+ T cells had more expanded clones than CD4+ T cells on average. Antigen specificity was not determined for the clonally expanded peripheral T cells. Clonal expansion of both CD4+ and CD8+ blood T cells was observed from baseline to week 6 at doses 0.1 to 3.0 mg/kg. Low levels of normalized T-cell clonal expansion were also seen in some patients who did not respond.

Genomic DNA was extracted from sorted cells for sequencing of the TCRbeta CDR3 region. The immunoSEQ Assay was used for sequencing of TCRbeta CDR3 regions. TCRdb re-hosts the immuneACCESS table, in-frame sequences only. Its copies lack some clones; in the studies checked, an unresolved V gene accounts for under half of them, and the cause for the rest is not known. For this sample there are about 89,000 clones; 86% appear just once. The top ten hold approximately 6.5% of the sample. Patients with a history of autoimmune disease or receiving systemic immunosuppression were excluded from the trial. Peripheral blood for TCR sequencing was drawn from every dose cohort at baseline, at cycle 4 day 1 and at cycle 7 day 1. The samples were drawn from a first-in-human, open-label, multicenter phase I dose-escalation trial of ivuxolimab. Adults with locally advanced or metastatic head and neck squamous cell, hepatocellular, melanoma or renal cell carcinoma were enrolled in the trial. Before TCR sequencing, CD4+ and CD8+ T cells were separately sorted from peripheral blood.

The origin of this receptor is an adult with an advanced solid tumor such as melanoma, head and neck, liver or kidney cancer. The sample in question was CD4+ or CD8+ T cells sorted from blood, obtained in a trial of the OX40 agonist ivuxolimab.

The CDR3: CASSPSGRVVGETQYF. The nucleotide sequence reads as follows: TGTGCCAGCAGCCCTAGCGGGAGGGTGGTAGGGGAGACCCAGTACTTC. Here the chain combines TRBV7-2 and TRBJ2-5, with 12 bases matching TRBD2. The CDR3 measures 16 amino acids from cysteine to phenylalanine. The only DNA kept is the CDR3, 48 bases in frame from the first base. The V end gives up 5 bases and the J end 5 bases, leaving 9 bases in the junction not matched to a gene. The germline V gene yields SGHTA for CDR1 and FQGNSA for CDR2.